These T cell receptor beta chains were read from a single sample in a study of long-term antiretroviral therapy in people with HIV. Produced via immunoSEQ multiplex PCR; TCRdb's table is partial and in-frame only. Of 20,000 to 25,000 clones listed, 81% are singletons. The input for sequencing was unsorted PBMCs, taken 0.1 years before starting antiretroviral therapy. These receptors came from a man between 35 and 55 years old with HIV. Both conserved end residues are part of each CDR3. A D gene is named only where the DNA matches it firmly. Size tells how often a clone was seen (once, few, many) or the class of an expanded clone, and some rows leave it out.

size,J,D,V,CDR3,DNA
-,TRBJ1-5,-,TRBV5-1,CASSLGRADQPQHF,TGCGCCAGCAGCTTGGGTCGGGCAGATCAGCCCCAGCATTTT
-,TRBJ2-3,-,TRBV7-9,CASSRGAGTDTQYF,TGTGCCAGCAGTCGCGGCGCGGGCACAGATACGCAGTATTTT
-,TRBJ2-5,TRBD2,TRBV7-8,CASSLGTSGGTETQYF,TGTGCCAGCAGCTTAGGAACTAGCGGGGGGACAGAGACCCAGTACTTC
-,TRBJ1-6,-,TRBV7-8,CASSLRGANNSPLHF,TGTGCCAGCAGCTTAAGGGGGGCTAATAATTCACCCCTCCACTTT
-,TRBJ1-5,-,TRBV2,CASSAHSNQPQHF,TGTGCCAGCAGTGCCCACAGCAATCAGCCCCAGCATTTT
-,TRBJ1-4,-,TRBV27,CASSTGRGLFGKLFF,TGTGCCAGCAGTACCGGACGGGGCTTATTTGGAAAACTGTTTTTT
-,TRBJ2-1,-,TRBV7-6,CASSSPGNEQFF,TGTGCCAGCAGCTCCCCGGGGAATGAGCAGTTCTTC
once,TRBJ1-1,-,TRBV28,CASSLDGGWTDRQNTEAFF,TGTGCCAGCAGTTTAGATGGGGGGTGGACCGACAGGCAGAACACTGAAGCTTTCTTT
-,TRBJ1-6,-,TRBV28,CASSMPGISSPLHF,TGTGCCAGCAGTATGCCAGGGATTAGTTCACCCCTCCACTTT
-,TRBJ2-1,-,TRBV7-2,CASSPTATRGNEQFF,TGTGCCAGCAGCCCGACCGCTACTAGGGGGAATGAGCAGTTCTTC
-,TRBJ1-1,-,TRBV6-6,CASSYSTGRSTEAFF,TGTGCCAGCAGTTACTCCACAGGGAGAAGCACTGAAGCTTTCTTT
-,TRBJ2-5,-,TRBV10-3,CAISEEGAPGDQETQYF,TGTGCCATCAGCGAGGAGGGGGCGCCGGGAGACCAAGAGACCCAGTACTTC
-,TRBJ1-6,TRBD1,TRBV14,CASSKTGPLPYNSPLHF,TGTGCCAGCAGCAAGACAGGGCCATTACCCTATAATTCACCCCTCCACTTT
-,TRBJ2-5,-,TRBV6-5,CATGTGPQETQYF,TGTGCCACCGGAACAGGGCCTCAAGAGACCCAGTACTTC
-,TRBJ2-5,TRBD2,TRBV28,CASSSRLAGDETQYF,TGTGCCAGCAGTTCCCGACTAGCGGGAGACGAGACCCAGTACTTC
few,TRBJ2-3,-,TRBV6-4,CASSEQGIAQYF,TGTGCCAGCAGTGAACAGGGAATAGCGCAGTATTTT
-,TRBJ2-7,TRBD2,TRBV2,CASSDFGTSGDYEQYF,TGTGCCAGCAGTGACTTTGGGACTAGCGGAGACTACGAGCAGTACTTC
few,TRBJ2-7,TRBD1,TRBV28,CASSSASGGTYEQYF,TGTGCCAGCAGTTCCGCGTCAGGGGGTACCTACGAGCAGTACTTC
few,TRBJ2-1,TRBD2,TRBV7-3,CASSRLAGGHGEQFF,TGTGCCAGCAGCCGGTTAGCGGGGGGGCACGGTGAGCAGTTCTTC
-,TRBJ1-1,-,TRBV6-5,CASSPRTFRNTEAFF,TGTGCCAGCAGCCCCCGGACGTTTCGGAACACTGAAGCTTTCTTT
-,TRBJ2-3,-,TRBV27,CAVRVPPDTQYF,TGTGCCGTGAGGGTCCCCCCAGATACGCAGTATTTT
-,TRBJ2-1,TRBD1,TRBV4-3,CASSRQGPNNEQFF,TGCGCCAGCAGCCGACAGGGTCCCAACAATGAGCAGTTCTTC
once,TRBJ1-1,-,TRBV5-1,CASSLNTEAFF,TGCGCCAGCAGCTTGAACACTGAAGCTTTCTTT
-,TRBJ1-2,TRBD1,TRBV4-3,CASSQDPRDSNSGYTF,TGCGCCAGCAGCCAAGATCCCCGGGACAGCAATTCGGGCTACACCTTC
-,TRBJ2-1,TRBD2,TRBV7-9,CASSLAGTSTFF,TGTGCCAGCAGCTTAGCGGGGACTAGCACGTTCTTC
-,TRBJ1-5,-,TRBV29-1,CSVSEHSNQPQHF,TGCAGCGTATCCGAACATAGCAATCAGCCCCAGCATTTT
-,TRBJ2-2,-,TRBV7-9,CASSSPRGNTGELFF,TGTGCCAGCAGCTCTCCCAGGGGCAACACCGGGGAGCTGTTTTTT
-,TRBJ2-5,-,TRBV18,CASSPLRDLGETQYF,TGTGCCAGCTCACCTCTCCGGGACCTCGGAGAGACCCAGTACTTC
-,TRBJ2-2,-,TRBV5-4,CASSSKNTGELFF,TGTGCCAGCAGCTCTAAGAACACCGGGGAGCTGTTTTTT
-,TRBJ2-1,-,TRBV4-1,CASSHELRGEQFF,TGCGCCAGCAGCCATGAGCTACGGGGTGAGCAGTTCTTC
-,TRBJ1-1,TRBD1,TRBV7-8,CASRPAGGWNTEAFF,TGTGCCAGCAGACCCGCAGGGGGCTGGAACACTGAAGCTTTCTTT
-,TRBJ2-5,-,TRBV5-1,CASSPGTEQETQYF,TGCGCCAGCAGCCCAGGGACGGAACAAGAGACCCAGTACTTC
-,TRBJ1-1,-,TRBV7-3,CASSLTGRGTEAFF,TGTGCCAGCAGCTTAACGGGCAGGGGCACTGAAGCTTTCTTT
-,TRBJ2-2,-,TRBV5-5,CASSRTGTTNTGELFF,TGTGCCAGCAGCCGAACAGGGACCACTAACACCGGGGAGCTGTTTTTT
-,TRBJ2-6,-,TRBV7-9,CASSPRSSGANVLTF,TGTGCCAGCAGCCCCCGGAGCTCTGGGGCCAACGTCCTGACTTTC
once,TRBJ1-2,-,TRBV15,CATSREAYGYTF,TGTGCCACCAGCAGAGAAGCCTATGGCTACACCTTC
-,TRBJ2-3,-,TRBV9,CASSTRGGDFSDTQYF,TGTGCCAGCAGCACCAGGGGGGGGGACTTCTCAGATACGCAGTATTTT
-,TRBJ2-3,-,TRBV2,CASSEFGPRADTQYF,TGTGCCAGCAGTGAATTCGGACCCAGGGCAGATACGCAGTATTTT
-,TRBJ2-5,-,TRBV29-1,CSVEGLYQETQYF,TGCAGCGTTGAAGGGTTGTACCAAGAGACCCAGTACTTC
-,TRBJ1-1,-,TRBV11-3,CASSLEGANTEAFF,TGTGCCAGCAGCTTAGAGGGGGCGAACACTGAAGCTTTCTTT
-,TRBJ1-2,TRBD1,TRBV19,CASSMRDRPYYGYTF,TGTGCCAGTAGTATGCGGGACAGGCCGTACTATGGCTACACCTTC
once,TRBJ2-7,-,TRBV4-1,CASSQVPSSYEQYF,TGCGCCAGCAGCCAGGTCCCCAGCTCCTACGAGCAGTACTTC
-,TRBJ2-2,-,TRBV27,CASSPHGGELFF,TGTGCCAGCAGTCCGCATGGCGGGGAGCTGTTTTTT
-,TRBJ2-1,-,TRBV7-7,CASSGPHNEQFF,TGTGCCAGCAGCGGGCCGCACAATGAGCAGTTCTTC
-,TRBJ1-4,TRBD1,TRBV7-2,CASSGGTGGGTNEKLFF,TGTGCCAGCAGCGGCGGGACAGGGGGCGGCACTAATGAAAAACTGTTTTTT
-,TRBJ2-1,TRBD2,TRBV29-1,CSVLLAGVHNEQFF,TGCAGCGTGCTACTAGCGGGAGTCCACAATGAGCAGTTCTTC
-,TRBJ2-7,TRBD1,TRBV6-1,CASGNRGPYEQYF,TGTGCCAGCGGGAACAGGGGTCCCTACGAGCAGTACTTC
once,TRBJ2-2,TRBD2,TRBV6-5,CATSLAGDITGELFF,TGTGCCACCTCTCTAGCGGGAGACATCACCGGGGAGCTGTTTTTT
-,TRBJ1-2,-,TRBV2,CASSRKRGYTF,TGTGCCAGCAGCCGTAAGAGAGGCTACACCTTC
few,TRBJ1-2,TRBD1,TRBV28,CASSTWTGGDFGYTF,TGTGCCAGCAGTACCTGGACAGGGGGCGATTTTGGCTACACCTTC
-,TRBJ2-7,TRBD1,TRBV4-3,CASSHDAGQGSREQYF,TGCGCCAGCAGCCACGATGCGGGACAGGGATCACGCGAGCAGTACTTC
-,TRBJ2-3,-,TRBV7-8,CASSLERPISTDTQYF,TGTGCCAGCAGCCTAGAGCGTCCTATAAGCACAGATACGCAGTATTTT
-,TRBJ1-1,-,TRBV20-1,CSARRPTEAFF,TGCAGTGCTCGCCGTCCCACTGAAGCTTTCTTT
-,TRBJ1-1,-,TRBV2,CASSQGLANTEAFF,TGTGCCAGCAGTCAAGGTTTGGCGAACACTGAAGCTTTCTTT
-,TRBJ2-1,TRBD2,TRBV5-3,CARSFPVPMTSGGNEQFF,TGTGCCAGAAGTTTTCCAGTCCCCATGACTAGCGGGGGAAATGAGCAGTTCTTC
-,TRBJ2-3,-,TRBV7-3,CASSLMGGTDTQYF,TGTGCCAGCAGCTTAATGGGCGGCACAGATACGCAGTATTTT
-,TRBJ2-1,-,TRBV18,CASSAGDEQFF,TGTGCCAGCTCCGCGGGCGATGAGCAGTTCTTC
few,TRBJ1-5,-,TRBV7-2,CASSLEAGLNQPQHF,TGTGCCAGCAGCTTAGAGGCGGGGTTAAATCAGCCCCAGCATTTT
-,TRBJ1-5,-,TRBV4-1,CASSQGFRVINQPQHF,TGCGCCAGCAGCCAAGGATTCAGGGTAATCAATCAGCCCCAGCATTTT